The rows below give T cell receptor beta chains drawn from one sample of a study of T cells after yellow fever vaccination. TCRdb analysed the 5' RACE reads with MiXCR anew, one entry per CDR3 protein. The table shows about 300,000 distinct CDR3 sequences, with about 6.6% occurring only once. This specimen consisted of PBMCs, obtained approximately 47 days after the first yellow fever vaccination. The receptors were gathered from a man between 18 and 29 years old who received the YFV17D yellow fever vaccine. Each CDR3 is given with its conserved first and last residue. Each record gives: clone size, J gene, D gene, V gene, CDR3 protein, CDR3 DNA. The D gene is left open where the match is weak. Size tells how often a clone was seen (once, few, many) or the class of an expanded clone, and some rows leave it out.

>many|TRBJ2-5|NA|TRBV28
CASSFRETQYF
TGTGCCAGCAGTTTCCGGGAGACCCAGTACTTC
>many|TRBJ2-7|NA|TRBV5-1
CASSLPISYEQYF
TGCGCCAGCAGCTTGCCCATTTCCTACGAGCAGTACTTC
>NA|TRBJ2-7|NA|TRBV6-6
CASTHGLYYEQYF
TGTGCCAGCACCCACGGGCTCTACTACGAGCAGTACTTC
>NA|TRBJ2-1|TRBD2|TRBV4-2
CASSQELGLARNEQFF
TGTGCCAGCAGCCAAGAACTCGGACTAGCCCGGAACGAGCAGTTCTTC
>few|TRBJ2-3|NA|TRBV6-2/TRBV6-3
CASSYSPGEKTDTQYF
TGTGCCAGCAGTTACTCACCGGGGGAGAAGACAGATACGCAGTATTTT
>NA|TRBJ1-5|NA|TRBV18
CASSPSSINQPQHF
TGTGCCAGCTCACCTTCCAGCATCAATCAGCCCCAGCATTTT
>few|TRBJ1-6|TRBD1|TRBV12-3/TRBV12-4
CASSVRQGRNSPLHF
TGTGCCAGCAGTGTTAGACAGGGTCGGAATTCACCCCTCCACTTT
>once|TRBJ1-3|TRBD1|TRBV6-1
CASSPGTDSGNTIYF
TGTGCCAGCAGCCCCGGGACAGATTCTGGAAACACCATATATTTT
>NA|TRBJ2-2|TRBD2|TRBV4-1
CASSLKKAGGGTPGELFF
TGCGCCAGCAGCCTCAAAAAAGCCGGCGGGGGGACGCCCGGGGAGCTGTTTTTT
>few|TRBJ1-5|NA|TRBV6-1
CASRATGASRSQPQHF
TGTGCCAGCAGGGCCACCGGTGCCAGCAGAAGTCAGCCCCAGCATTTT
>few|TRBJ1-6|NA|TRBV20-1
CSAEFHNSPLHF
TGCAGTGCTGAGTTTCATAATTCACCCCTCCACTTT
>NA|TRBJ2-6|TRBD1|TRBV23-1
CASSVSGRDRGNSGANVLTF
TGCGCCAGCAGCGTATCTGGCCGGGACAGGGGTAACTCTGGGGCCAACGTCCTGACTTTC
>many|TRBJ2-3|TRBD1|TRBV7-9
CASSGTGIDTQYF
TGTGCCAGCAGCGGGACAGGGATAGATACGCAGTATTTT
>many|TRBJ2-7|NA|TRBV29-1
CSVGSSYEQYF
TGCAGCGTTGGCAGCAGCTACGAGCAGTACTTC
>few|TRBJ2-1|NA|TRBV9
CASSEGLRTGTYNEQFF
TGTGCCAGCAGCGAGGGGCTCCGGACGGGAACCTACAATGAGCAGTTCTTC
>NA|TRBJ1-1|NA|TRBV28
CASSLLGPPGLKNTEAFF
TGTGCCAGCAGTTTATTGGGCCCCCCGGGACTCAAGAACACTGAAGCTTTCTTT
>NA|TRBJ1-3|NA|TRBV7-2
CASSLGGLEGNTIYF
TGTGCCAGCAGCTTAGGGGGGCTGGAGGGAAACACCATATATTTT
>few|TRBJ1-6|NA|TRBV6-5
CASSSGTVKYYNSPLHF
TGTGCCAGCAGTTCGGGGACGGTCAAATACTATAATTCACCCCTCCACTTT
>NA|TRBJ1-2|NA|TRBV5-1
CASRGGLTDYGYTF
TGCGCCAGCAGGGGTGGTTTGACGGACTATGGCTACACCTTC
>NA|TRBJ2-5|TRBD2|TRBV11-1
CASSPWALAGGRGETQYF
TGTGCCAGCAGCCCCTGGGCACTAGCGGGGGGTCGAGGAGAGACCCAGTACTTC
>few|TRBJ1-3|NA|TRBV4-3
CASSQERTTAGKRNTIYF
TGCGCCAGCAGCCAAGAGCGGACCACAGCCGGGAAAAGAAACACCATATATTTT
>NA|TRBJ2-1|NA|TRBV30
CAWSVGNEQFF
TGTGCCTGGAGTGTAGGCAATGAGCAGTTCTTC
>NA|TRBJ2-5|NA|TRBV28
CASSLIWVGQHQETQYF
TGTGCCAGCAGTTTAATTTGGGTGGGACAACACCAAGAGACCCAGTACTTC
>NA|TRBJ2-2|TRBD1|TRBV12-3/TRBV12-4
CASSSDRGLVTGELFF
TGTGCCAGCAGTTCAGACAGGGGGCTTGTCACCGGGGAGCTGTTTTTT
>many|TRBJ1-3|NA|TRBV7-2
CASSLVISGNTIYF
TGTGCCAGCAGCTTAGTTATCTCTGGAAACACCATATATTTT
>few|TRBJ1-1|NA|TRBV6-4
CASSDGKEGTEAFF
TGTGCCAGCAGTGACGGGAAGGAAGGCACTGAAGCTTTCTTT
>few|TRBJ2-3|NA|TRBV11-2
CASEGGGADTQYF
TGTGCCAGCGAGGGGGGGGGTGCAGATACGCAGTATTTT
>NA|TRBJ2-6|NA|TRBV5-1
CASSLRQPLSGANVLTF
TGCGCCAGCAGCTTGCGACAGCCCCTCTCTGGGGCCAACGTCCTGACTTTC
>NA|TRBJ1-1|NA|TRBV7-9
CASSPLGGAGAFF
TGTGCCAGCAGCCCACTGGGGGGAGCCGGGGCTTTCTTT
>NA|TRBJ2-2|NA|TRBV6-5
CASSYSSRTGELFF
TGTGCCAGCAGTTACTCGAGTCGGACCGGGGAGCTGTTTTTT